This T cell receptor beta chain was captured in a study of blood T cell repertoires in COVID-19 (dated by TCRdb to about 2020). At the level of the whole study: Samples covering the acute and convalescent phases of COVID-19 were provided by collaborators in the United States, Italy and Spain. Sample metadata almost always included a de-identified subject ID, COVID-19 status, age in years and sex. The material from the prospective study consisted of cDNA or gDNA derived from T cells, B-cell-depleted T cells, or PBMCs. Where available, HLA class I and class II types were obtained from metadata supplied by the sample provider rather than from assay-based typing. The samples were drawn from the first 160 participants of the ongoing ImmuneRACE study and from 1,254 subjects provided by 6 global collaborators. Deeply sampled blood TCRbeta repertoires from subjects exposed to, actively infected with, or recovered from COVID-19 were included in the dataset. The repertoires were released in a freely available public database meant as a resource for research on the immune response to SARS-CoV-2. The research as a whole found: How much clinical and demographic metadata was included differed by source and by participant, and the metadata was provided uncurated.

Concerning this clone itself: What this receptor recognizes is not known. No much larger clone exists at a distance of one base, and base qualities are not known.

The immunoSEQ Assay, a bias-controlled multiplex PCR, was used to amplify TCRbeta CDR3 regions from genomic DNA. The paper's data handling went like this. Nucleated cell counts per sample were estimated from amplification of reference gene primers within the assay. Sequence reads were collapsed and filtered to measure the absolute abundance of every unique TCRbeta CDR3 rearrangement. Productive Simpson clonality was computed per sample as the square root of Simpson's diversity index over productive rearrangements. The table was pulled from immuneACCESS by TCRdb, which kept in-frame rearrangements only. Such tables lose some clones; where checked, under half of the loss comes from unresolved V genes, and the rest has no known cause. V, J and clone size are taken as reported in that table, and D and trimming were inferred from the DNA itself. The sample table shows roughly 66,000 clones, and approximately 80% are seen once. The top ten hold under 8% of the sample.

Each collaborating institution followed its own protocols to collect whole blood in K2EDTA tubes. Collaborator samples were shipped for TCRbeta analysis as frozen whole blood, isolated PBMCs, or DNA extracted from either sample type. The CDR3 goes from the cysteine to the phenylalanine over 15 residues. The only DNA kept is the CDR3, 45 bases in frame from the first base. The germline V gene encodes CDR1 LGHDT and CDR2 YNNKEL (reference sequence). V sheds 5 bases and J sheds 0 bases, leaving 11 bases between their ends. The receptor chain draws on TRBV3-1 (or the pseudogene TRBV3-2) and TRBJ2-1; TRBD2 is perhaps the D gene, given 6 matching bases. The clonotype was recovered from a man aged 55-75 years with acute or convalescent COVID-19. Sequenced input: peripheral blood. CDR3 loop: CASSFGRGSYNEQFF. The sequence in DNA is TGTGCCAGCAGCTTTGGGCGGGGCTCCTACAATGAGCAGTTCTTC.